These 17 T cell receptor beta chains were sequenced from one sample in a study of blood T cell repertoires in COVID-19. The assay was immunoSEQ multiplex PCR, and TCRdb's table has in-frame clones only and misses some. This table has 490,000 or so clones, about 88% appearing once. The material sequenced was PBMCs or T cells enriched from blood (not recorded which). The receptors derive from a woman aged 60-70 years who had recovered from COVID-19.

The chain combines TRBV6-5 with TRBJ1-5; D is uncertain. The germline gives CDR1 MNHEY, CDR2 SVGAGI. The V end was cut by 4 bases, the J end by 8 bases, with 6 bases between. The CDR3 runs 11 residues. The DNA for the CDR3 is TGTGCCAGCAGTTCGTCGGAGCCCCAGCATTTT. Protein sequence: CASSSSEPQHF.

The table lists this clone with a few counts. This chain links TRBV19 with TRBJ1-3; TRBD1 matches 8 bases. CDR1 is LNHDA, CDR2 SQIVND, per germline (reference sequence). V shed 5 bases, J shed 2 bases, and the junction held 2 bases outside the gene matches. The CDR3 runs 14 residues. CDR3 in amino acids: CASSSQGAGNTIYF. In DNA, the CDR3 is TGTGCCAGTAGTTCACAGGGGGCTGGAAACACCATATATTTT.

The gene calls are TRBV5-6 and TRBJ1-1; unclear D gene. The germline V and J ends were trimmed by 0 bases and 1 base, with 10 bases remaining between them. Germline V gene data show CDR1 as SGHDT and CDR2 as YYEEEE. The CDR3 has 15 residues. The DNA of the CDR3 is TGTGCCAGCAGCTTGGGTGTCGCAGGGAACACTGAAGCTTTCTTT. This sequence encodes CASSLGVAGNTEAFF.

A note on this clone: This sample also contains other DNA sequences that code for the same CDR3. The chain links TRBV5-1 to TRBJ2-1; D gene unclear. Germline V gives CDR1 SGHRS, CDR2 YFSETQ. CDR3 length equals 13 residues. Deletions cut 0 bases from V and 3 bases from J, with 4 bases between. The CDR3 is CASSLDYYNEQFF. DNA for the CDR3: TGCGCCAGCAGCTTGGACTACTACAATGAGCAGTTCTTC.

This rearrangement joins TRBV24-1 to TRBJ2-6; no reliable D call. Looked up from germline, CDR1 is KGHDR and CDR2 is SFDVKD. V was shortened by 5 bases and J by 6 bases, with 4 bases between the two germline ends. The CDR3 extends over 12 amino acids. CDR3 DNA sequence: TGTGCCACCAGTGGGCCGGCCAACGTCCTGACTTTC. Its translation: CATSGPANVLTF.

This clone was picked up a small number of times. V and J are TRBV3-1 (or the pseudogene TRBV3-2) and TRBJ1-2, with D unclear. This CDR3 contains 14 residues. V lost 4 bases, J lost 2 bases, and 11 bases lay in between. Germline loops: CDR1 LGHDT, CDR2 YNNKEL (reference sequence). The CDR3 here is CASSLGRGNYGYTF. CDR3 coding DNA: TGTGCCAGCAGCCTCGGGCGGGGAAACTATGGCTACACCTTC.

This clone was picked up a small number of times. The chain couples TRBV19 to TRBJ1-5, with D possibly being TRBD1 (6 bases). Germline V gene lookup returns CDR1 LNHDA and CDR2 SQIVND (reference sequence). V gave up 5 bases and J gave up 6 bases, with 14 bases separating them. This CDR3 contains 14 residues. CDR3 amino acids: CASSAHRAAQPQHF. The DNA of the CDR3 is TGTGCCAGTAGTGCGCACAGGGCGGCTCAGCCCCAGCATTTT.

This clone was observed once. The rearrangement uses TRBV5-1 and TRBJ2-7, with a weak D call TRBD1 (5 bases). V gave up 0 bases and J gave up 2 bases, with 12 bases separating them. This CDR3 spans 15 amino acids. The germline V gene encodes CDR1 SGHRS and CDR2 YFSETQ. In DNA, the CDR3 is TGCGCCAGCAGCTTGGTTGCAGGGCGCACCTACGAGCAGTACTTC. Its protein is CASSLVAGRTYEQYF.

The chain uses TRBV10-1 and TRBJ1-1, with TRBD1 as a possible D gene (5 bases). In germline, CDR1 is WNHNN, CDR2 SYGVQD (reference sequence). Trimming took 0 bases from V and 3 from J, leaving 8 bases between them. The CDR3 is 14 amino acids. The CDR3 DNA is TGCGCCAGCAGTGAGTCCAGGGTCGACACTGAAGCTTTCTTT. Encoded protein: CASSESRVDTEAFF.

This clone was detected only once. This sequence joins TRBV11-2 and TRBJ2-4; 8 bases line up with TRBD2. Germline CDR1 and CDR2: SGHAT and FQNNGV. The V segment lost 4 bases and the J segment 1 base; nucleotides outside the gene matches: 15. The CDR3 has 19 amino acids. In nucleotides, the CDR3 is TGTGCCAGCAGCTCTCATTGGGGTAGCGGGGCTAGGGCCAAAAACATTCAGTACTTC. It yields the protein CASSSHWGSGARAKNIQYF.

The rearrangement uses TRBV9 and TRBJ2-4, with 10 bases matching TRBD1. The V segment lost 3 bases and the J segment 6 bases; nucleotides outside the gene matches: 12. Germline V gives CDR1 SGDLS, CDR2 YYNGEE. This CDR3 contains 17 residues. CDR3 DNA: TGTGCCAGCAGCGCTGATCAGAACCGGGACAGGGGAAACATTCAGTACTTC. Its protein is CASSADQNRDRGNIQYF.

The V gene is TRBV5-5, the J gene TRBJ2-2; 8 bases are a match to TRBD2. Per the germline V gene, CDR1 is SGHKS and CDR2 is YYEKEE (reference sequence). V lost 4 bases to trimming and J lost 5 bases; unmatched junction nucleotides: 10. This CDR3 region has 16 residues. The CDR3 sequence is CASSPFTGGRTGELFF. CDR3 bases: TGTGCCAGCAGCCCCTTCACGGGGGGGAGGACCGGGGAGCTGTTTTTT. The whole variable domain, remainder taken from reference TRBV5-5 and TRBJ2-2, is DAGVTQSPTHLIKTRGQQVTLRCSPISGHKSVSWYQQVLGQGPQFIFQYYEKEERGRGNFPDRFSARQFPNYSSELNVNALLLGDSALYLCASSPFTGGRTGELFFGEGSRLTVL.

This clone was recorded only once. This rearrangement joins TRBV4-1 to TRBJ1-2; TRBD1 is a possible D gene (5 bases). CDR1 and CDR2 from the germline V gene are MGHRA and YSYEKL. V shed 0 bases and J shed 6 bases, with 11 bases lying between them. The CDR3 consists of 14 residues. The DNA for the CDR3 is TGCGCCAGCAGCCAAGAAGGGCAGGGTCATGGCTACACCTTC. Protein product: CASSQEGQGHGYTF.

This chain's CDR3 is CASGSGQGSNQPQHF. CDR3 DNA: TGTGCTAGTGGTTCCGGACAGGGAAGCAATCAGCCCCAGCATTTT. The chain employs TRBV12-5 and TRBJ1-5; 8 bases map to TRBD1. After removal of 4 bases from V and 1 base from J, the junction contained 3 bases not matched to a gene. Germline assignment: CDR1 LGHNT and CDR2 FRNRAP. The CDR3 has 15 residues.

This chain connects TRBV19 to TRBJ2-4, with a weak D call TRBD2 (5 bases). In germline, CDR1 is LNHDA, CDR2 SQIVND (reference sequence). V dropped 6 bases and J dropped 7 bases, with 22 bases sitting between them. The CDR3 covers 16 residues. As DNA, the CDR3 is TGTGCCAGTAGGATGTTTTCTCGGGGAAAGGCCAACATTCAGTACTTC. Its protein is CASRMFSRGKANIQYF. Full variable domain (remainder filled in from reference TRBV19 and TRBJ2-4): DGGITQSPKYLFRKEGQNVTLSCEQNLNHDAMYWYRQDPGQGLRLIYYSQIVNDFQKGDIAEGYSVSREKKESFPLTVTSAQKNPTAFYLCASRMFSRGKANIQYFGAGTRLSVL.

The CDR3 protein is CAISDKGLTDTQYF. The CDR3 bases are TGTGCCATCAGTGATAAGGGGCTCACAGATACGCAGTATTTT. The V and J genes are TRBV10-3 and TRBJ2-3; weak D call: TRBD1 (5 bases). The germline gives CDR1 ENHRY, CDR2 SYGVKD. The CDR3 has 14 amino acids. V was shortened by 3 bases and J by 2 bases, with 9 bases between the two germline ends.

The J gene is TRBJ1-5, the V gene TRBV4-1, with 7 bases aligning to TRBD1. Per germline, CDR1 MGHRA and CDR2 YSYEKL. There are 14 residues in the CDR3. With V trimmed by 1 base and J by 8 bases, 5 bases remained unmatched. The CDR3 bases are TGCGCCAGCAGCCAAGGACAGGGCGCTGAGCCCCAGCATTTT. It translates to CASSQGQGAEPQHF.